These T cell receptor beta chains were read from a single sample in a study of cytomegalovirus exposure and HLA in healthy donors. Generated by immunoSEQ multiplex PCR, the TCRdb table keeps only in-frame clones and is missing some. The data hold 180,000 or so clones, with under 80% observed a single time. The sequenced sample consisted of PBMCs. All receptors come from a human donor in good health. Both conserved end residues are part of each CDR3. D genes are given only for firm matches. Where a row states a size, it is once, few, many or the class of an expanded clone; other rows omit it.

J gene	clone size	V gene	D gene	CDR3 protein	CDR3 DNA
TRBJ2-3	-	TRBV5-4	-	CASSLRVGGLITDTQYF	TGTGCCAGCAGCTTGCGGGTCGGGGGGCTTATCACAGATACGCAGTATTTT
TRBJ2-1	-	TRBV7-2	-	CASSLGRGSQNEQFF	TGTGCCAGCAGCTTAGGTCGGGGGTCTCAGAATGAGCAGTTCTTC
TRBJ2-5	-	TRBV7-2	-	CASSLRGETQYF	TGTGCCAGCAGCTTAAGGGGAGAGACCCAGTACTTC
TRBJ1-3	-	TRBV6-5	-	CASSYDRTSGNTIYF	TGTGCCAGCAGTTACGACAGGACCTCTGGAAACACCATATATTTT
TRBJ1-2	-	TRBV30	TRBD1	CAWSPAGGSWGYTF	TGTGCCTGGAGTCCAGCAGGGGGGTCGTGGGGCTACACCTTC
TRBJ2-1	few	TRBV6-4	-	CASSDGGAGYNEQFF	TGTGCCAGCAGTGACGGCGGGGCTGGGTACAATGAGCAGTTCTTC
TRBJ2-2	-	TRBV27	-	CASTKTSNTGELFF	TGTGCCAGCACCAAAACTTCGAACACCGGGGAGCTGTTTTTT
TRBJ2-7	-	TRBV18	-	CASSLTRDTSREQYF	TGTGCCAGCTCACTTACCCGGGACACCTCTCGGGAGCAGTACTTC
TRBJ2-7	-	TRBV5-6	-	CASSSLGGEGGYEQYF	TGTGCCAGCAGCTCCCTTGGGGGGGAAGGGGGCTACGAGCAGTACTTC
TRBJ2-5	-	TRBV6-5	TRBD1	CASSTRTGDQETQYF	TGTGCCAGCAGTACAAGGACAGGGGACCAAGAGACCCAGTACTTC
TRBJ2-7	-	TRBV4-1	TRBD1	CASSPRTGSYEQYF	TGCGCCAGCAGCCCCCGGACAGGGTCCTACGAGCAGTACTTC
TRBJ2-2	-	TRBV11-2	-	CASSLVGANTGELFF	TGTGCCAGCAGCTTAGTCGGGGCGAACACCGGGGAGCTGTTTTTT
TRBJ1-5	-	TRBV6-5	-	CASQGVLGSNQPQHF	TGTGCCAGCCAAGGGGTCCTAGGGAGCAATCAGCCCCAGCATTTT
TRBJ2-7	-	TRBV7-6	TRBD1	CASSLTGSSYEQYF	TGTGCCAGCAGCTTGACAGGGTCCTCCTACGAGCAGTACTTC
TRBJ2-3	-	TRBV2	-	CASSDPGAETSDTQYF	TGTGCCAGCAGTGACCCAGGGGCCGAAACTTCCGATACGCAGTATTTT
TRBJ2-3	-	TRBV4-2	TRBD2	CASSQDGLLRSLAGGNTDTQYF	TGTGCCAGCAGCCAAGATGGGCTCTTGAGGTCCTTAGCGGGGGGTAACACAGATACGCAGTATTTT
TRBJ1-6	-	TRBV5-5	-	CASSLAPTRSPLHF	TGTGCCAGCAGCTTGGCCCCCACGAGGTCACCCCTCCACTTT
TRBJ1-6	once	TRBV30	-	CAWRDTRSYNSPLHF	TGTGCCTGGCGGGACACCCGCTCCTATAATTCACCCCTCCACTTT
TRBJ1-1	-	TRBV20-1	-	CSARITREAFF	TGCAGTGCTAGAATAACCCGGGAAGCTTTCTTT
TRBJ1-2	-	TRBV27	-	CASSLFRTGSNYGYTF	TGTGCCAGCAGTTTATTTCGAACAGGCTCTAACTATGGCTACACCTTC
TRBJ2-4	once	TRBV18	-	CASSGAGPGSDIQYF	TGTGCCAGCTCAGGCGCAGGGCCCGGGTCTGACATTCAGTACTTC
TRBJ1-4	-	TRBV2	-	CASIPVLGPGEKLFF	TGTGCCAGCATTCCTGTCCTAGGCCCGGGGGAAAAACTGTTTTTT
TRBJ2-1	-	TRBV2	-	CASSEVSFYNEQFF	TGTGCCAGCAGTGAAGTCAGTTTTTACAATGAGCAGTTCTTC
TRBJ1-6	-	TRBV19	TRBD1	CASSGQGNSPLHF	TGTGCCAGTAGTGGACAGGGTAATTCACCCCTCCACTTT
TRBJ2-5	-	TRBV9	TRBD2	CASSFSGGGETQYF	TGTGCCAGCAGCTTTAGCGGGGGCGGGGAGACCCAGTACTTC
TRBJ2-7	-	TRBV27	TRBD2	CASSPRGGHYEQYF	TGTGCCAGCAGTCCGCGGGGGGGCCACTACGAGCAGTACTTC
TRBJ1-3	-	TRBV18	-	CASSPREGNTIYF	TGTGCCAGCTCACCCCGAGAAGGAAACACCATATATTTT
TRBJ1-1	-	TRBV28	-	CASSYKLRGPDTEAFF	TGTGCCAGCAGTTATAAACTCAGGGGCCCTGACACTGAAGCTTTCTTT
TRBJ1-5	-	TRBV19	TRBD1	CASSMGQGDQPQHF	TGTGCCAGTAGTATGGGACAGGGCGATCAGCCCCAGCATTTT
TRBJ1-5	once	TRBV6-6	-	CASSYRGGSQPQHF	TGTGCCAGCAGTTACCGAGGAGGGAGCCAGCCCCAGCATTTT
TRBJ2-1	-	TRBV4-3	TRBD2	CASSQDGGEDEQFF	TGCGCCAGCAGCCAAGATGGGGGGGAGGATGAGCAGTTCTTC
TRBJ1-6	-	TRBV7-8	TRBD1	CASSALGQTNSPLHF	TGTGCCAGCAGCGCGCTGGGACAGACAAATTCACCCCTCCACTTT
TRBJ1-3	-	TRBV30	-	CAWTSGVPGNTIYF	TGTGCCTGGACGTCAGGGGTCCCCGGAAACACCATATATTTT
TRBJ2-4	once	TRBV5-4	TRBD1	CASSWEDRDGIQYF	TGTGCCAGCAGCTGGGAGGACAGGGATGGCATTCAGTACTTC
TRBJ2-3	-	TRBV5-4	-	CASSPWTTTDTQYF	TGTGCCAGCAGTCCTTGGACAACCACAGATACGCAGTATTTT
TRBJ1-3	few	TRBV5-1	TRBD1	CASSLGDRDGNTIYF	TGCGCCAGCAGCTTGGGTGACAGGGATGGAAACACCATATATTTT
TRBJ2-7	-	TRBV4-1	-	CASSRPPAAEQYF	TGCGCCAGCAGCCGCCCACCGGCGGCCGAGCAGTACTTC
TRBJ1-1	-	TRBV18	TRBD1	CASSPGTGQGNTEAFF	TGTGCCAGCTCCCCCGGGACGGGACAGGGAAACACTGAAGCTTTCTTT
TRBJ2-7	-	TRBV7-9	-	CASSPLQGNGEQYF	TGTGCCAGCAGCCCCCTACAGGGAAATGGGGAGCAGTACTTC
TRBJ1-1	-	TRBV7-9	-	CASSGAGNTEAFF	TGTGCCAGCAGCGGGGCAGGGAACACTGAAGCTTTCTTT
TRBJ1-1	-	TRBV28	-	CASRRQAGNTEAFF	TGTGCCAGCAGACGACAGGCAGGGAATACTGAAGCTTTCTTT
TRBJ1-6	-	TRBV6-6	-	CASSYSAGDGGSPLHF	TGTGCCAGCAGTTACTCGGCCGGGGACGGGGGGTCACCCCTCCACTTT
TRBJ2-2	once	TRBV9	-	CASSVATINTGELFF	TGTGCCAGCAGCGTAGCGACTATTAACACCGGGGAGCTGTTTTTT
TRBJ1-2	-	TRBV18	-	CASSPSSGDDGYTF	TGTGCCAGCTCACCAAGCTCAGGGGATGATGGCTACACCTTC
TRBJ1-1	-	TRBV10-1	TRBD1	CAILGTGPTEAFF	TGCGCCATCCTCGGGACAGGGCCCACTGAAGCTTTCTTT